Included here is one T cell receptor beta chain sequence, with context. Its recognized antigen is unknown. No base qualities exist here, and no much larger clone lies one base off it. Within the sample, other DNA sequences also encode this same CDR3. TCR CDR3 regions were amplified from genomic DNA by multiplex PCR using the deep immunoSEQ assay. Extracted genomic DNA from each cell subset was spread evenly across all wells of several immunoSEQ 96-well plates, with each plate serving as a replicate. For sorted subsets, around 200 ng genomic DNA, equal to tens of thousands of T cell genomes, was loaded into each replicate PCR. Purified libraries were quantified with a Qubit 3.0 fluorometer, sized on a Bioanalyzer 2100, and re-quantified with the KAPA Library Quantification kit. Every immunoSEQ 96-well plate was sequenced on a separate single-read 150-cycle Illumina NextSeq 550 flow cell. In the paper's pipeline: The immunoSEQ output contained only junctional sequences without quality scores, so filtering could not match that applied to full-length reads. Sequences were annotated with PyIR, a Python wrapper for IgBLAST v1.9, using IMGT germline references to assign V/J genes and CDR3. Any read was removed if the V/J assignment was weak (E-value above 1e-6), the CDR3 was missing, or the read contained stop codons, out-of-frame junctions, or ambiguous translated residues. A V3J clonotype was defined by an identical inferred V gene, J gene, and CDR3 amino acid sequence. Percentage overlap between repertoires was calculated by dividing the number of shared unique clonotypes by the size of the smaller repertoire. Richness of each repertoire was evaluated using RTK rarefaction, the Chao1 estimator, and Recon v2.1 estimates of unobserved clonotypes. OLGA was used to compute generation probabilities for all TCRbeta clonotypes that the gDNA method yielded from several donors. TCRdb obtained this table from immuneACCESS and retained in-frame rearrangements with V and J assigned. These tables miss some clones; where compared with another copy, unresolved V genes account for less than half of the shortfall, and the remainder is unexplained. The DNA was the basis for D and trimming; V, J and clone size are from that table. For this sample the table gives about 1.1 million clones, of which 78% were detected only once. Jointly, the top ten make up roughly 0.61% of the sample.

The donors were healthy, HIV-negative adults with no recently reported acute infections or vaccinations. All donors were Caucasian adults living in Nashville, Tennessee, USA. CD4+ T cells were enriched through magnetic negative selection, after which naive cells were positively selected on CD45RA and the remaining negative fraction served as the memory subset. After blood collection by leukapheresis, PBMCs were isolated using Ficoll-Histopaque density gradient centrifugation and then cryopreserved in the vapor phase of liquid nitrogen. Analytical flow cytometry was used to check the purity and quantity of each magnetically sorted T cell population. From each sorted fraction, genomic DNA was isolated and quantified by UV absorbance on a Nanodrop 2000c. The sample comes from a study of shared clonotypes between healthy human individuals (dated by TCRdb to 2018 to 2021). Context from the whole study: The cohort comprised two women and a few men aged 18 to 49 years. Each donor's leukapheresis produced roughly between roughly 0.85 and 9.5 billion PBMCs. To increase sequencing depth and limit assay-specific biases, different laboratories used diverse techniques to prepare libraries and sequence TCR repertoires. To estimate repertoire size and how much clonotype sharing occurs between individuals, the study deeply sequenced the blood TCR repertoires of several healthy adults. Per donor, three plates each were used for CD4 naive and CD4 memory, two for CD8 naive, and one for CD8 memory. Overall study results and their limits: Compared with non-shared clonotypes, the clonotypes found in all four sorted-subset donors had higher generation probabilities. Sampling was restricted to blood, and TCR repertoires in tissues likely differ from the TCR repertoires found in blood. Naive subsets generally had larger estimated clonotype richness than memory subsets. Approximately 4.8% of naive CD4, around 4% of naive CD8, roughly 2.4% of memory CD4, and about 0.4% of memory CD8 clonotypes were shared across a few donors. The small number of donors limited the genetic and exposure-history diversity represented. Even with the large sequencing depth, rarefaction of the sorted-subset datasets indicated that sequencing was incomplete. Pairwise subsampling led to the expectation that sequencing depth would affect the degree of clonotype sharing among donors.

The V and J ends are trimmed by 2 bases and 2 bases, leaving 7 bases between them. For CDR1 and CDR2, the germline V gene lists SGHRS and YFSETQ. The CDR3 has 13 amino acids, counting the end cysteine and phenylalanine. Just CDR3 DNA is preserved here, 39 bases in frame from base 1. Material for sequencing was memory CD4+ T cells from PBMCs. The cell subset or site label of this sample denotes: CD45RA-negative fraction. The sequence links TRBV5-1 to TRBJ2-5; TRBD2 might be the D gene, on 6 matching bases. The clonotype was recovered from a man aged 18 to 29 in good health. Some clones in this sample may be carry-over from other donors' samples. The nucleotide sequence is TGCGCCAGCAGCTTAGGGACTCAAGAGACCCAGTACTTC. The resulting protein is CASSLGTQETQYF.